The rows below give T cell receptor beta chains drawn from one sample of a study of blood T cell repertoires in COVID-19. Some clones are missing from TCRdb's copy, which holds only in-frame ones; the method was immunoSEQ multiplex PCR. The sample includes 150,000 to 200,000 clones, about four fifths of them seen just once. Source material: PBMCs or T cells enriched from blood (not recorded which). These receptors all come from a woman aged 30 to 39 who had been exposed to COVID-19. The conserved cysteine and the conserved F or W are not part of the CDR3 here. Each record gives: CDR3 protein, J gene, V gene.

CDR3: ASSGEVYGYT
J: TRBJ1-2
V: TRBV7-9

CDR3: ASSLGEINTIY
J: TRBJ1-3
V: TRBV7-2

CDR3: ASSVGTGTEAF
J: TRBJ1-1
V: TRBV2

CDR3: ASSQDSRQRINYGYT
J: TRBJ1-2
V: TRBV3-1/TRBV3-2

CDR3: ASSQLSEGPSSYEQY
J: TRBJ2-7
V: TRBV4-1

CDR3: ASSLRGLGGYT
J: TRBJ1-2
V: TRBV12-3/TRBV12-4

CDR3: ASSRSGGYT
J: TRBJ1-2
V: TRBV19

CDR3: ASSLESWDRGEKLF
J: TRBJ1-4
V: TRBV11-2

CDR3: ASSLFLGTRGEQY
J: TRBJ2-7
V: TRBV11-2

CDR3: ASSPGQGAYEQY
J: TRBJ2-7
V: TRBV27